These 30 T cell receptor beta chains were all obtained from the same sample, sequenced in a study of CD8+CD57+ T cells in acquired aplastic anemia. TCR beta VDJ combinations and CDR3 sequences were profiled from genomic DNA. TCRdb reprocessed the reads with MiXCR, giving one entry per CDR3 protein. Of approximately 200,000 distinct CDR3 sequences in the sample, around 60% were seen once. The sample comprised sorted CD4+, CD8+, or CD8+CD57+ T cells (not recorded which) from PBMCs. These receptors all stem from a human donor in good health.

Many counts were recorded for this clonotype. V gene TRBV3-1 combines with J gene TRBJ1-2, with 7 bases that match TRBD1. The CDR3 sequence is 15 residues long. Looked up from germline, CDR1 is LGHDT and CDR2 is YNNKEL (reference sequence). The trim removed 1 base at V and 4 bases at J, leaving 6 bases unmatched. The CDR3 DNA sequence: TGTGCCAGCAGCCAAGGACAGGGCAGGGTCTATGGCTACACCTTC. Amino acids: CASSQGQGRVYGYTF.

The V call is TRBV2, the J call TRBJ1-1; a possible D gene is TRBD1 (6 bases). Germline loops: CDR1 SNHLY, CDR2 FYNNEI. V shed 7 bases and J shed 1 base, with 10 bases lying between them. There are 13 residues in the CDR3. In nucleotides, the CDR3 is TGTGCCAGCAAGGACAGCGCGAACACTGAAGCTTTCTTT. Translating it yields CASKDSANTEAFF.

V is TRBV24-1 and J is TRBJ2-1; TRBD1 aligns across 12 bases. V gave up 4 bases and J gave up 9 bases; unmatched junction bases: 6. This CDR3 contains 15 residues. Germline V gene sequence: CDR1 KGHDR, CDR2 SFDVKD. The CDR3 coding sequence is TGTGCCACCAGTGACGGCCGGGACAGGGGGCGTGAGCAGTTCTTC. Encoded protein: CATSDGRDRGREQFF.

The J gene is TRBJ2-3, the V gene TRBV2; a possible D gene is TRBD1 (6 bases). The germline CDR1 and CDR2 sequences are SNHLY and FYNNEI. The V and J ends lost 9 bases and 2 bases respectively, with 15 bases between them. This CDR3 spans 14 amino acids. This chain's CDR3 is CASLGARNTDTQYF. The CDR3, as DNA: TGTGCCAGTCTGGGGGCTAGGAACACAGATACGCAGTATTTT.

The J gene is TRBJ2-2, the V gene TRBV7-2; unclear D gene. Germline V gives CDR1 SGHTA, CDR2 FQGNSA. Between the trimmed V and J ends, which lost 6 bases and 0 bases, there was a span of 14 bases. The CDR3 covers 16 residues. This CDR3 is CASREGAQTNTGELFF. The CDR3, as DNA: TGTGCCAGCAGGGAAGGAGCGCAGACGAACACCGGGGAGCTGTTTTTT.

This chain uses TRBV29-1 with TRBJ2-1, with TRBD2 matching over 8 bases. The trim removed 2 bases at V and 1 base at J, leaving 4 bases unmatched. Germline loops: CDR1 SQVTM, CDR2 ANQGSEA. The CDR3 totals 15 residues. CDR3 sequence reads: CSVELAGASYNEQFF. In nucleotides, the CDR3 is TGCAGCGTTGAACTAGCGGGCGCTTCCTACAATGAGCAGTTCTTC.

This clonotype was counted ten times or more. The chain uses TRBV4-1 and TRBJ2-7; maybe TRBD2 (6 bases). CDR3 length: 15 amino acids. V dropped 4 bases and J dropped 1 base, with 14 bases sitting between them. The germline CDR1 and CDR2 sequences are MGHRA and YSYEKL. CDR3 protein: CASSPDGGFSYEQYF. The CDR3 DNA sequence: TGCGCCAGCAGCCCTGATGGGGGGTTTTCCTACGAGCAGTACTTC.

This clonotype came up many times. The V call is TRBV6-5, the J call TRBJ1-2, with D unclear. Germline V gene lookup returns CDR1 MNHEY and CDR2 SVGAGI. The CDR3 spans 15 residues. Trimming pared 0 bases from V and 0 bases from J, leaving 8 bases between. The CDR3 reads CASSYSGEANYGYTF. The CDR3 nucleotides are TGTGCCAGCAGTTACTCCGGCGAAGCTAACTATGGCTACACCTTC.

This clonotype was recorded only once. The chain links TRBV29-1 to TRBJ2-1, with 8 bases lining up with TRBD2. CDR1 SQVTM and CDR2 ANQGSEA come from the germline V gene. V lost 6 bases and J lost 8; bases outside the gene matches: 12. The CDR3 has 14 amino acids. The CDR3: CSVTSGSALDEQFF. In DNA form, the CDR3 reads TGCAGCGTAACAAGCGGGAGTGCTTTGGATGAGCAGTTCTTC.

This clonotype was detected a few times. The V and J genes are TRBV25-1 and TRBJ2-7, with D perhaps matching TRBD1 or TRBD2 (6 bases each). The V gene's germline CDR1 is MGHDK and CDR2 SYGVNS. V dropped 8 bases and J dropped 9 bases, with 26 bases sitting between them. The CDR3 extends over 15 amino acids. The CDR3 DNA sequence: TGTGCCAGCCTCCTCCGGGGGCAGGGCGTCTATCGGCAGTACTTC. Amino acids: CASLLRGQGVYRQYF.

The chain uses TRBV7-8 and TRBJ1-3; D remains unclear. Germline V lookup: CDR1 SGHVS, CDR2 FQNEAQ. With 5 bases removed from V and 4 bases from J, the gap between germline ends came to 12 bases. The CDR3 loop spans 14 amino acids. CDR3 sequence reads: CASSPREAGNTIYF. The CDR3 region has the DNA TGTGCCAGCAGCCCCCGGGAAGCGGGAAACACCATATATTTT.

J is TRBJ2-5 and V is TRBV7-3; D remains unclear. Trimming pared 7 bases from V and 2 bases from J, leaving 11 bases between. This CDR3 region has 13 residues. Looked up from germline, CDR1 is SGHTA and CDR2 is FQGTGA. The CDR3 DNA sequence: TGTGCCAGCACCCACGGACGTCAAGAGACCCAGTACTTC. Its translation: CASTHGRQETQYF.

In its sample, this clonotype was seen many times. Written as DNA, the CDR3 is TGTGCCAGCCCAGCCCCGGGATCCTCGGTTGATGAGCAGTTCTTC. Residues: CASPAPGSSVDEQFF. The rearrangement links TRBV2 to TRBJ2-1, with D maybe TRBD2 (5 bases). The germline V and J ends were trimmed by 8 bases and 8 bases, with 22 bases remaining between them. Germline assignment: CDR1 SNHLY and CDR2 FYNNEI. This CDR3 is 15 amino acids long.

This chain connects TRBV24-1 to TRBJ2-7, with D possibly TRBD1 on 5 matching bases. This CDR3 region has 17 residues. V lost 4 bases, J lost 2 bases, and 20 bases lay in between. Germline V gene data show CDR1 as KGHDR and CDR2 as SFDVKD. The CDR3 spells CATSELDMGHRPYEQYF. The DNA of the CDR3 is TGTGCCACCAGTGAACTGGACATGGGGCACCGTCCCTACGAGCAGTACTTC.

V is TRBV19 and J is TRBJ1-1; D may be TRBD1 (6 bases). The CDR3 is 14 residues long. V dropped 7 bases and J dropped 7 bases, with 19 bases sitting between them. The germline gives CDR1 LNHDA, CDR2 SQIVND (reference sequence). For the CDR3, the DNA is TGTGCCAGTACAGGACAGACAAGATCCGATGAAGCTTTCTTT. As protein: CASTGQTRSDEAFF.

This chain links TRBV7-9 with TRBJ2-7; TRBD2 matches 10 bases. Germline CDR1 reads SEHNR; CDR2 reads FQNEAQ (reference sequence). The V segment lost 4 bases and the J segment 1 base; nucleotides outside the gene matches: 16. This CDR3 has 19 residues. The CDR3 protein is CASSSTTTGRTSGSYEQYF. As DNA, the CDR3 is TGTGCCAGCAGCTCCACTACGACAGGGCGGACTAGCGGTTCCTACGAGCAGTACTTC.

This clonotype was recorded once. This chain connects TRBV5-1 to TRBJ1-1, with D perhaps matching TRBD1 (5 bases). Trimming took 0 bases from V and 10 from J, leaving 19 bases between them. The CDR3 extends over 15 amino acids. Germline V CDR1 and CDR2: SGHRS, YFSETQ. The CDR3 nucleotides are TGCGCCAGCAGCTTGGATCCACAGATAACTGGGGGAGCTTTCTTT. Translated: CASSLDPQITGGAFF.

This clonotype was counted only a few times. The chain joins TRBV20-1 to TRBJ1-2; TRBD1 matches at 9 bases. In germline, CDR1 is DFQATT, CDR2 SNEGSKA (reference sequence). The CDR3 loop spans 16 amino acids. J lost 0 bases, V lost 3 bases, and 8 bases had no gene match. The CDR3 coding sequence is TGCAGTGCTAGTATGGGACAGGGAAATGCTAACTATGGCTACACCTTC. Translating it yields CSASMGQGNANYGYTF.

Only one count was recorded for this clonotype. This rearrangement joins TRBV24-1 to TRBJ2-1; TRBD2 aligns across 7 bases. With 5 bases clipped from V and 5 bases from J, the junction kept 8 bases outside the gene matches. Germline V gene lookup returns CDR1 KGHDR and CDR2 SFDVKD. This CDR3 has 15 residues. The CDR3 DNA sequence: TGTGCCACCAGTGGGGGGGGTGGTCTACACAATGAGCAGTTCTTC. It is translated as CATSGGGGLHNEQFF.

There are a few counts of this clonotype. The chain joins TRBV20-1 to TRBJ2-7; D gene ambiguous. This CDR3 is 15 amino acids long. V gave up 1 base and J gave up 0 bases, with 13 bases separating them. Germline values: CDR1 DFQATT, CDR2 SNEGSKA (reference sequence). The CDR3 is CSARAPDTLSYEQYF. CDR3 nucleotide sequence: TGCAGTGCTAGAGCCCCAGACACTCTCTCCTACGAGCAGTACTTC.

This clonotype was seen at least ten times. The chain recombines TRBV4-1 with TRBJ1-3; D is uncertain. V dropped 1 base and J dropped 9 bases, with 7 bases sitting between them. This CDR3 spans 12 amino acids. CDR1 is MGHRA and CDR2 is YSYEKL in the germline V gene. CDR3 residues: CASSQGTGTIYF. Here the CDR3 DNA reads TGCGCCAGCAGCCAAGGAACTGGCACCATATATTTT.

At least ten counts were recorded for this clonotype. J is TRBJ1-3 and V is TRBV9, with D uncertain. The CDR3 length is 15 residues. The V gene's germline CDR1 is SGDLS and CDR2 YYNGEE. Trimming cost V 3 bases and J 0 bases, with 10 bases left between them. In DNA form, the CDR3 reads TGTGCCAGCAGCGGTAGTGGGAGCTCTGGAAACACCATATATTTT. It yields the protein CASSGSGSSGNTIYF.

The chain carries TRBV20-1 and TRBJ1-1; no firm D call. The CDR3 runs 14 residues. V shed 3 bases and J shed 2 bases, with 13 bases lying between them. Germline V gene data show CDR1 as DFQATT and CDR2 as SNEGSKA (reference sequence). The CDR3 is CSASSRQANTEAFF. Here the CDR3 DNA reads TGCAGTGCTAGTTCGCGGCAGGCTAACACTGAAGCTTTCTTT.

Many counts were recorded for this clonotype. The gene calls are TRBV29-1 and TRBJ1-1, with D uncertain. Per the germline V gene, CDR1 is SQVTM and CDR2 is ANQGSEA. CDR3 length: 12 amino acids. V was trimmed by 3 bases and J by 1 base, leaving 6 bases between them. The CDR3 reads CSVDTGNTEAFF. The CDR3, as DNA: TGCAGCGTTGATACCGGGAACACTGAAGCTTTCTTT.

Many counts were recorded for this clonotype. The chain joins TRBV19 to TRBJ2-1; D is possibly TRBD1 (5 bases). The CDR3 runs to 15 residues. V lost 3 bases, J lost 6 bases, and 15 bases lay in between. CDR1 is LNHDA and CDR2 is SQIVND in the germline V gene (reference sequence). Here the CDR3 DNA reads TGTGCCAGTAGTATCCCGGTAGGGGCTGGCAATGAGCAGTTCTTC. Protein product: CASSIPVGAGNEQFF.

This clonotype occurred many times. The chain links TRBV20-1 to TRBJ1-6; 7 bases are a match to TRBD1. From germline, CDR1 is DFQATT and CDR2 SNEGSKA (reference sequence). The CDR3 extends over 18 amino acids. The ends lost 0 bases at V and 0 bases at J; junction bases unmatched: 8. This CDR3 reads CSARDWGRDSSYNSPLHF. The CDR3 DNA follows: TGCAGTGCTAGAGATTGGGGCAGGGACAGCTCCTATAATTCACCCCTCCACTTT.

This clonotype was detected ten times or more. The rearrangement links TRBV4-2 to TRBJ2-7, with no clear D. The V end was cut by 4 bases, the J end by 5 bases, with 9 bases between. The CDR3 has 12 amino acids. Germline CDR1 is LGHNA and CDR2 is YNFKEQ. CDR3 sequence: CASSRDPDEQYF. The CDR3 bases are TGTGCCAGCAGCCGAGACCCTGACGAGCAGTACTTC.

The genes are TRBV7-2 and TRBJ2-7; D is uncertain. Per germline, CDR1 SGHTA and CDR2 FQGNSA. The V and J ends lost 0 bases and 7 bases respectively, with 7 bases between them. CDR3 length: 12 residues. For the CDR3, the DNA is TGTGCCAGCAGCTTAGCGCGTGGAGAGCAGTACTTC. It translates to CASSLARGEQYF.

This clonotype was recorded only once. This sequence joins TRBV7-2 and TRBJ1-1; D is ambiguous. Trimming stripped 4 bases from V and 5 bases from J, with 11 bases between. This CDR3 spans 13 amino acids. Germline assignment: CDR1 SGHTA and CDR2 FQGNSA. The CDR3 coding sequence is TGTGCCAGCAGCTCGAGAACGGGGACTGAAGCTTTCTTT. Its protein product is CASSSRTGTEAFF. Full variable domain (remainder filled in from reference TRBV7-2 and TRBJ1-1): GAGVSQSPSNKVTEKGKDVELRCDPISGHTALYWYRQSLGQGLEFLIYFQGNSAPDKSGLPSDRFSAERTGGSVSTLTIQRTQQEDSAVYLCASSSRTGTEAFFGQGTRLTVV.

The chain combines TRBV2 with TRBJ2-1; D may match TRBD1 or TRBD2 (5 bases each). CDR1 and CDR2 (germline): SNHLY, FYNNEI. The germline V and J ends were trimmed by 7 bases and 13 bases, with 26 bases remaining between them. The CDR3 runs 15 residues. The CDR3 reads CASNGDGAKGETQFF. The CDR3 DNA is TGTGCCAGCAATGGGGACGGGGCGAAAGGAGAGACCCAGTTCTTC.